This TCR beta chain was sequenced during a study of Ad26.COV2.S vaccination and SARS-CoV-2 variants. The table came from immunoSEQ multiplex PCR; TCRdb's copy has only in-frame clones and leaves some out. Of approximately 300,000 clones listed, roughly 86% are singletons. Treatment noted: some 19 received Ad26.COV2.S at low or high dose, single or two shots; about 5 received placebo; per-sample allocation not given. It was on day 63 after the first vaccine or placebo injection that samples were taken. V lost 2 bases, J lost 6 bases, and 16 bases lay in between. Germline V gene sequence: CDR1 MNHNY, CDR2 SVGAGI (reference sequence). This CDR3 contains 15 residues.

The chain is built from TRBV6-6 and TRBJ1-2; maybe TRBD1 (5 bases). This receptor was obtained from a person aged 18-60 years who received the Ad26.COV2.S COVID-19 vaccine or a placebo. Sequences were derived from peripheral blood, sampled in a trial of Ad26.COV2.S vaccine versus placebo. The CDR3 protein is CASSYVGGEVNGYTF. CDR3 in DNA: TGTGCCAGCAGTTACGTGGGGGGAGAAGTGAATGGCTACACCTTC.